What follows are 20 T cell receptor beta chains derived from one specimen sequenced in a study of PD-1 blockade in classical Hodgkin lymphoma. There was relapse after autologous stem cell transplantation in every patient, and there was variation in brentuximab vedotin exposure. PBMCs, once thawed, yielded CD8+ T cells isolated by magnetic negative selection. The protocol was immunoSEQ multiplex PCR, while the TCRdb copy is restricted to in-frame clones and leaves out a portion. The data contain roughly 11,000 clones, roughly 83% of them seen just once; the ten biggest clones take up approximately 37%. The input for sequencing was CD8+ T cells from blood, taken at baseline. The receptors were gathered from a human donor with classical Hodgkin lymphoma.

V usage is TRBV7-6 and J usage is TRBJ2-2; D may be TRBD1 or TRBD2 (5 bases each). The CDR3 spans 16 residues. Germline CDR1 reads SGHVS; CDR2 reads FNYEAQ. V dropped 5 bases and J dropped 5 bases, with 18 bases sitting between them. The CDR3: CASSRYGAGSTGELFF. The CDR3 coding sequence is TGTGCCAGCAGCCGTTACGGGGCAGGGAGTACCGGGGAGCTGTTTTTT.

This clone showed up just once. The chain is built from TRBV7-2 and TRBJ2-5; 8 bases line up with TRBD2. The CDR3 runs to 16 residues. With V trimmed by 4 bases and J by 5 bases, 12 bases remained unmatched. CDR1 and CDR2 (germline): SGHTA, FQGNSA. The CDR3 bases are TGTGCCAGCAGCTCTCCCAGCGGGAGTCGGTTTGAGACCCAGTACTTC. Translation gives CASSSPSGSRFETQYF.

This chain joins TRBV4-2 and TRBJ1-1; D gene unclear. CDR1 and CDR2 (germline): LGHNA, YNFKEQ. This CDR3 has 11 residues. V was pared by 4 bases and J by 5 bases, with 5 bases between. In nucleotides, the CDR3 is TGTGCCAGCAGCCTTGGGACTGAAGCTTTCTTT. This translates into CASSLGTEAFF.

The rearrangement joins TRBV27 to TRBJ2-1, with 7 bases identical to TRBD1. CDR1 and CDR2 (germline): MNHEY, SMNVEV (reference sequence). This CDR3 comprises 15 residues. The J segment lost 2 bases and the V segment lost 3 bases, leaving 4 bases of the junction unmatched. In DNA, the CDR3 is TGTGCCAGCAGTTTCGGGACAGTCGCCTACAATGAGCAGTTCTTC. Its protein is CASSFGTVAYNEQFF.

The rearrangement uses TRBV7-9 and TRBJ1-1, with a weak D call TRBD1 (5 bases). Trimming removed 3 bases from V and 0 bases from J, with 11 bases in between. In germline, CDR1 is SEHNR, CDR2 FQNEAQ (reference sequence). The CDR3 totals 15 residues. This chain's CDR3 is CASSLGRGVNTEAFF. In DNA form, the CDR3 reads TGTGCCAGCAGCTTGGGACGGGGTGTGAACACTGAAGCTTTCTTT.

This chain uses TRBV10-2 with TRBJ2-3; 7 bases match TRBD2. The V gene's germline CDR1 is WSHSY and CDR2 SAAADI. V lost 5 bases and J lost 1; bases outside the gene matches: 12. The CDR3 covers 17 residues. CDR3 in amino acids: CASSREAGTMGTDTQYF. CDR3 nucleotides: TGCGCCAGCAGTCGGGAGGCAGGTACCATGGGCACAGATACGCAGTATTTT.

V is TRBV5-4 and J is TRBJ2-7; the D gene is possibly TRBD2 (5 bases). CDR1 is SGHNT, CDR2 YYREEE, per germline (reference sequence). The CDR3 has 13 amino acids. V dropped 4 bases and J dropped 4 bases, with 12 bases sitting between them. Written as DNA, the CDR3 is TGTGCCAGCAGCGTAAGTCGGGATTACGAGCAGTACTTC. It encodes CASSVSRDYEQYF. Combining the CDR3 with reference TRBV5-4 and TRBJ2-7 gives the whole variable domain ETGVTQSPTHLIKTRGQQVTLRCSSQSGHNTVSWYQQALGQGPQFIFQYYREEENGRGNFPPRFSGLQFPNYSSELNVNALELDDSALYLCASSVSRDYEQYFGPGTRLTVT.

The rearrangement joins TRBV18 to TRBJ2-7, with D unresolved. The CDR3 extends over 17 amino acids. V was cut by 3 bases and J by 2 bases, with 20 bases left in between. CDR1 is KGHSH, CDR2 LQKENI, per germline. CDR3 nucleotide sequence: TGTGCCAGCTCACCTTCCCAACATGATCTGGGTACCTACGAGCAGTACTTC. Amino acid sequence: CASSPSQHDLGTYEQYF.

The V gene is TRBV19, the J gene TRBJ1-1; TRBD1 aligns across 9 bases. This CDR3 spans 13 amino acids. Germline CDR1 is LNHDA and CDR2 is SQIVND (reference sequence). The junction had 1 base not matched to a gene; V was cut back by 7 bases and J by 1 base. CDR3 nucleotide sequence: TGTGCCAGTACGGACAGGGGGAACACTGAAGCTTTCTTT. Translation gives CASTDRGNTEAFF.

The V call is TRBV27, the J call TRBJ1-1, with a weak D call TRBD1 (6 bases). Trimming took off 3 bases at V and 4 bases at J, with 9 bases between the two ends. Germline V lookup: CDR1 MNHEY, CDR2 SMNVEV (reference sequence). The length of the CDR3 is 13 residues. The CDR3 bases are TGTGCCAGCAGTTTTGGGGGGGCCACTGAAGCTTTCTTT. Residues: CASSFGGATEAFF.

V usage is TRBV25-1 and J usage is TRBJ2-7; D unresolved. Trimming left V 8 bases short and J 3 bases short, with 8 bases between. From germline, CDR1 is MGHDK and CDR2 SYGVNS. This CDR3 spans 11 amino acids. The CDR3 region has the DNA TGTGCCAGCGGTGGGTTCTACGAGCAGTACTTC. Residues: CASGGFYEQYF.

This clone showed up just a few times. The rearrangement joins TRBV19 to TRBJ2-2; 7 positions match TRBD1. Per germline, CDR1 LNHDA and CDR2 SQIVND (reference sequence). J was trimmed by 5 bases and V by 6 bases; bases with no gene match: 6. This CDR3 has 14 amino acids. The chain's CDR3 is CASSNPTGTGELFF. As DNA, the CDR3 is TGTGCCAGTAGCAACCCGACAGGGACCGGGGAGCTGTTTTTT.

V and J are TRBV7-9 and TRBJ1-5; D is perhaps TRBD1 (5 bases). Trimming cost V 8 bases and J 2 bases, with 13 bases left between them. The CDR3 contains 14 residues. The germline CDR1 and CDR2 sequences are SEHNR and FQNEAQ (reference sequence). The CDR3 reads CASASGGRNQPQHF. In DNA form, the CDR3 reads TGTGCCAGCGCGTCGGGGGGACGCAATCAGCCCCAGCATTTT.

The chain links TRBV4-2 to TRBJ2-7; 9 bases align to TRBD2. CDR3 length: 18 amino acids. V dropped 0 bases and J dropped 4; count of bases not matched to a gene: 13. The germline V gene has CDR1 LGHNA and CDR2 YNFKEQ. This chain's CDR3 is CASSQEDGDSGSLYEQYF. The CDR3 nucleotides are TGTGCCAGCAGCCAAGAAGATGGGGATAGCGGGAGTTTGTACGAGCAGTACTTC.

The J gene is TRBJ2-1, the V gene TRBV6-5; D might be TRBD1 (5 bases). V lost 6 bases and J lost 8, with 14 bases in between. CDR1 is MNHEY and CDR2 is SVGAGI in the germline V gene. The CDR3 has 13 amino acids. CDR3 DNA sequence: TGTGCCAGCAGCCCAATTAAGGGGCATGAGCAGTTCTTC. Amino acid sequence: CASSPIKGHEQFF.

The chain combines TRBV19 with TRBJ2-3; tentatively, D is TRBD1 (6 bases). V shed 9 bases and J shed 5 bases, with 9 bases lying between them. CDR3 size: 11 residues. Looked up from germline, CDR1 is LNHDA and CDR2 is SQIVND (reference sequence). CDR3 sequence (DNA): TGTGCCAGCAGGACAGAAGATACGCAGTATTTT. Translation: CASRTEDTQYF.

This chain uses TRBV11-2 with TRBJ1-4, with D possibly matching TRBD1 (6 bases). The CDR3 covers 17 residues. The germline V gene encodes CDR1 SGHAT and CDR2 FQNNGV. Between the trimmed V and J ends, which lost 5 bases and 5 bases, there was a span of 21 bases. CDR3 sequence (DNA): TGTGCCAGCAGCCCCTACGGGGGCCTATCATTAAATGAAAAACTGTTTTTT. This gives the protein CASSPYGGLSLNEKLFF.

This clone was counted between two and nine times. The gene calls are TRBV10-2 and TRBJ1-2; D uncertain. V lost 1 base and J 0 bases, leaving 9 bases between the germline ends. This CDR3 contains 15 residues. The germline CDR1 and CDR2 sequences are WSHSY and SAAADI. CDR3 nucleotide sequence: TGCGCCAGCAGTGAGTTTGAAGGGTCTAACTATGGCTACACCTTC. Translating gives CASSEFEGSNYGYTF.

The chain uses TRBV7-9 and TRBJ2-7; 11 bases line up with TRBD2. Trimming removed 10 bases from V and 7 bases from J; junction bases left unmatched: 15. The CDR3 is 15 residues long. Germline values: CDR1 SEHNR, CDR2 FQNEAQ (reference sequence). Here the CDR3 DNA reads TGTGCCACCGGAACCCAGACTAGCGGGACTGGGGAGCAGTACTTC. This codes for CATGTQTSGTGEQYF.

This clone was seen a few times. The chain joins TRBV19 to TRBJ1-1; no clear D. The CDR3 is made up of 13 amino acids. Trimming shortened V by 2 bases and J by 6 bases, and 10 bases separated the two germline ends. Germline assignment: CDR1 LNHDA and CDR2 SQIVND (reference sequence). This CDR3 reads CASSIRSGSEAFF. CDR3 DNA: TGTGCCAGTAGTATACGCTCGGGGTCTGAAGCTTTCTTT.